The 13 T cell receptor beta chains in this list originate from one sample, sequenced in a study of early T cells in non-severe SARS-CoV-2 infection. Each CDR3 protein is one row after TCRdb ran MiXCR on the 5' RACE reads. Here the sample spans roughly 90,000 distinct CDR3 sequences, more than 12% being singletons. Sequencing was carried out using whole blood. The receptors stem from an adult who was a healthcare worker with PCR-confirmed SARS-CoV-2 infection or an uninfected control (not recorded which).

This clonotype has a count of ten or more. The chain carries TRBV9 and TRBJ2-3; D not resolved. V was cut by 3 bases and J by 3 bases, with 11 bases left in between. CDR1 and CDR2 from the germline V gene are SGDLS and YYNGEE. The CDR3 runs to 14 residues. The CDR3 bases are TGTGCCAGCAGCGACTTGCTAGGAACAGATACGCAGTATTTT. It encodes CASSDLLGTDTQYF.

This clonotype was seen a few times. CDR3 bases: TGTGCCAGCAGCTGGGACAGGGGCGAGCAGTACTTC. The encoded protein is CASSWDRGEQYF. The rearrangement links TRBV5-6 to TRBJ2-7; 10 bases are shared with TRBD1. Germline assignment: CDR1 SGHDT and CDR2 YYEEEE. Trimming removed 3 bases from V and 6 bases from J; junction bases left unmatched: 0. This CDR3 is built from 12 residues. The full variable domain, in which reference TRBV5-6 and TRBJ2-7 provide the parts outside the CDR3, is DAGVTQSPTHLIKTRGQQVTLRCSPKSGHDTVSWYQQALGQGPQFIFQYYEEEERQRGNFPDRFSGHQFPNYSSELNVNALLLGDSALYLCASSWDRGEQYFGPGTRLTVT.

The J gene is TRBJ2-2, the V gene TRBV7-3; D possibly corresponds to TRBD1 (6 bases). With 3 bases removed from V and 2 bases from J, the gap between germline ends came to 10 bases. Looked up from germline, CDR1 is SGHTA and CDR2 is FQGTGA. The CDR3 is 15 residues long. DNA for the CDR3: TGTGCCAGCAGCTTTGGACAGCCTAACACCGGGGAGCTGTTTTTT. It translates to CASSFGQPNTGELFF.

V is TRBV6-6 and J is TRBJ2-1, with D perhaps matching TRBD2 (6 bases). The CDR3 is 15 amino acids. Germline CDR1 reads MNHNY; CDR2 reads SVGAGI (reference sequence). Trimming pared 5 bases from V and 0 bases from J, leaving 11 bases between. The CDR3 nucleotides read TGTGCCAGCAGTAACCGGGACTCCTCCTACAATGAGCAGTTCTTC. Translating it yields CASSNRDSSYNEQFF.

A few counts support this clonotype. The V gene is TRBV20-1, the J gene TRBJ2-4; 7 bases line up with TRBD1. Germline CDR1 DFQATT, CDR2 SNEGSKA (reference sequence). This CDR3 contains 15 residues. V gave up 5 bases and J gave up 1 base; unmatched junction bases: 8. The CDR3 nucleotides read TGCAGTGCTGGAAGACAGGGCCGGGCCAAAAACATTCAGTACTTC. This sequence encodes CSAGRQGRAKNIQYF.

The sample holds a few counts of this clonotype. J is TRBJ2-7 and V is TRBV20-1, with TRBD2 matching over 9 bases. V was pared by 6 bases and J by 0 bases, with 9 bases of the junction left unmatched. The germline V gene has CDR1 DFQATT and CDR2 SNEGSKA (reference sequence). The CDR3 spans 15 residues. The CDR3 nucleotides are TGCAGTGCAAGTTTTAGCGGGGGAACCTCCTACGAGCAGTACTTC. Protein sequence: CSASFSGGTSYEQYF.

This clonotype was detected a few times. The chain is built from TRBV25-1 and TRBJ2-7, with 9 bases fitting TRBD2. J lost 3 bases, V lost 3 bases, and 3 bases had no gene match. The CDR3 has 14 residues. CDR1 and CDR2 from the germline V gene are MGHDK and SYGVNS. The CDR3 DNA follows: TGTGCCAGCAGTGAGTTAGCGGGGGACTACGAGCAGTACTTC. Its protein is CASSELAGDYEQYF.

The chain recombines TRBV29-1 with TRBJ2-1; D perhaps matches TRBD1 (5 bases). The CDR3 contains 16 residues. V gave up 4 bases and J gave up 0 bases, with 16 bases separating them. Per germline, CDR1 SQVTM and CDR2 ANQGSEA. CDR3 DNA: TGCAGCGTTGCGTCGGGTCAGGGTCTCTCCTACAATGAGCAGTTCTTC. It encodes CSVASGQGLSYNEQFF.

This clonotype has a count of ten or more. The chain combines TRBV7-8 with TRBJ2-1; D ambiguous. V was pared by 4 bases and J by 10 bases, with 11 bases between. The CDR3 spans 12 residues. Germline assignment: CDR1 SGHVS and CDR2 FQNEAQ. The CDR3 protein is CASSSRPPEQFF. DNA for the CDR3: TGTGCCAGCAGCTCCCGGCCACCCGAGCAGTTCTTC.

Comments on this clonotype: With a much larger clone just one base away, this may be a read error. This chain uses TRBV5-4 with TRBJ1-6, with D perhaps TRBD1 (6 bases). The CDR3 consists of 16 residues. The germline gives CDR1 SGHNT, CDR2 YYREEE (reference sequence). Between the trimmed V and J ends, which lost 0 bases and 9 bases, there was a span of 16 bases. CDR3 protein: CASSLALAGACSPLHF. The DNA of the CDR3 is TGTGCCAGCAGCTTGGCCTTGGCGGGGGCTTGTTCACCCCTCCACTTT.

This clonotype was counted between two and nine times. V usage is TRBV7-2 and J usage is TRBJ2-1; 10 bases align to TRBD1. Trimming removed 5 bases from V and 3 bases from J; junction bases left unmatched: 7. This CDR3 contains 16 residues. CDR1 is SGHTA and CDR2 is FQGNSA in the germline V gene. This chain's CDR3 is CASSTMTGGNYNEQFF. CDR3 nucleotide sequence: TGTGCCAGCAGCACAATGACAGGGGGCAACTACAATGAGCAGTTCTTC.

This clonotype has a handful of counts. V is TRBV9 and J is TRBJ2-1; the match to TRBD2 covers 9 bases. Germline V gene sequence: CDR1 SGDLS, CDR2 YYNGEE. Trimming cost V 2 bases and J 2 bases; bases outside gene matches: 17. The CDR3 length is 20 residues. The CDR3 nucleotides are TGTGCCAGCAGCGTCCGTGCCAGCGGGGGGCTTCAAGGCGCCTACAATGAGCAGTTCTTC. Translation: CASSVRASGGLQGAYNEQFF. Supplemented by reference TRBV9 and TRBJ2-1, the full variable domain reads DSGVTQTPKHLITATGQRVTLRCSPRSGDLSVYWYQQSLDQGLQFLIQYYNGEERAKGNILERFSAQQFPDLHSELNLSSLELGDSALYFCASSVRASGGLQGAYNEQFFGPGTRLTVL.

This clonotype was recorded a few times. The chain recombines TRBV7-8 with TRBJ2-7, with TRBD2 identical over 7 bases. The germline gives CDR1 SGHVS, CDR2 FQNEAQ. The ends lost 1 base at V and 2 bases at J; junction bases unmatched: 2. CDR3 size: 14 residues. The CDR3 loop reads CASSLEGGAYEQYF. The CDR3 bases are TGTGCCAGCAGCTTAGAGGGAGGGGCCTACGAGCAGTACTTC.